Sequencing of this T cell receptor (beta chain) was carried out in a study of blood T cell repertoires in COVID-19. In the study overall: There were acute and convalescent COVID-19 samples, and they came from the United States, Italy and Spain. The cDNA or gDNA used as material had been derived from T cells, B-cell-depleted T cells, or PBMCs.

The CDR3 is 15 amino acids. Germline loops: CDR1 MNHEY, CDR2 SMNVEV (reference sequence). The V end was cut by 4 bases, the J end by 8 bases, with 18 bases between. In the original analysis: For nucleated cells, counts were estimated from reference gene primer amplification. Here immunoSEQ multiplex PCR was the method, and the copy in TCRdb shows in-frame clones only, minus some. V and J calls and clone size are copied from that table; D and trimming were computed from the DNA. This sample has 450,000 to 500,000 clones, with approximately 83% found just once. The chain couples TRBV27 to TRBJ2-4; a possible D gene is TRBD2 (7 bases). The receptor's source is a human donor in a cohort sampled during active COVID-19. Sequenced sample: peripheral blood. CDR3 in amino acids: CASSWDGRGADIQYF. The DNA of the CDR3 is TGTGCCAGCAGTTGGGATGGTCGGGGGGCGGACATTCAGTACTTC.